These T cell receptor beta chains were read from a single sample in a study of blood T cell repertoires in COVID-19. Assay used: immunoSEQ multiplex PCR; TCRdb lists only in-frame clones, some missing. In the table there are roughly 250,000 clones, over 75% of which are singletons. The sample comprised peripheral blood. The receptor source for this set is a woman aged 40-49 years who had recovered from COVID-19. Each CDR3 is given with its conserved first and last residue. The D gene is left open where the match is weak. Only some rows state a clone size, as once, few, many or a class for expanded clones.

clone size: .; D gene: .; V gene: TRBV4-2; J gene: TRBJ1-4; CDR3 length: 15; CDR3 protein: CASSQAGGTNEKLFF; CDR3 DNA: TGTGCCAGCAGCCAAGCGGGGGGGACTAATGAAAAACTGTTTTTT
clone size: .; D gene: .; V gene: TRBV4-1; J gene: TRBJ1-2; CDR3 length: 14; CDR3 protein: CASRQIGDSYGYTF; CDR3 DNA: TGCGCCAGCCGACAGATAGGTGACAGCTATGGCTACACCTTC
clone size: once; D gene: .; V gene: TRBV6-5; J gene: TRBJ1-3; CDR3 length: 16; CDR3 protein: CASSYDRFSSGNTIYF; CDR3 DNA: TGTGCCAGCAGTTACGACAGGTTCTCCTCTGGAAACACCATATATTTT
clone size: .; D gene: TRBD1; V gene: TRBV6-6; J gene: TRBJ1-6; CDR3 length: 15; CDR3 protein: CASVWDRGNSRPLHF; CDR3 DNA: TGTGCCAGCGTCTGGGACAGGGGGAATTCGCGACCCCTCCACTTT
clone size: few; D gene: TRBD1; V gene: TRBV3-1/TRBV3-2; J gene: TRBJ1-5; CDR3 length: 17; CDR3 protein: CASSPGGTPYSNQPQHF; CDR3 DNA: TGTGCCAGCAGCCCAGGGGGGACACCGTATAGCAATCAGCCCCAGCATTTT
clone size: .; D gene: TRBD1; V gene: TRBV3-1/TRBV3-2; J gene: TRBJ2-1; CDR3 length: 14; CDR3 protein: CASSHLDRVNEQFF; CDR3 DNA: TGTGCCAGCAGCCATCTAGACAGGGTCAATGAGCAGTTCTTC
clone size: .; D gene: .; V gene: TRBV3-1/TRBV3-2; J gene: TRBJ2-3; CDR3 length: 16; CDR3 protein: CASSQVVGRRTDTQYF; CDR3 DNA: TGTGCCAGCAGCCAAGTTGTGGGGAGGAGGACAGATACGCAGTATTTT
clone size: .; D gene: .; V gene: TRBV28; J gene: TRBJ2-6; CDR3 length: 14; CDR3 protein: CASSRPTGANVLTF; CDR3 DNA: TGTGCCAGCTCCAGGCCGACTGGGGCCAACGTCCTGACTTTC
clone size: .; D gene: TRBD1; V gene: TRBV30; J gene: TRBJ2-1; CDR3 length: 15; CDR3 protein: CAWSVPGTGYNEQFF; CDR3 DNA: TGTGCCTGGAGTGTACCCGGGACAGGGTACAATGAGCAGTTCTTC
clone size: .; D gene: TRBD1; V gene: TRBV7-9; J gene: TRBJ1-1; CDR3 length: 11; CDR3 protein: CAITLGQEAFF; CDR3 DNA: TGTGCCATTACTTTGGGACAGGAAGCTTTCTTT
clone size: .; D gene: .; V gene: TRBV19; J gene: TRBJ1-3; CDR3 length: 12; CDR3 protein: CASRTERNTIYF; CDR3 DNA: TGTGCCAGCCGGACAGAGCGAAACACCATATATTTT
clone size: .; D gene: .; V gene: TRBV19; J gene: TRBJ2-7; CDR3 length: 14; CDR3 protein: CASSIQGLGYEQYF; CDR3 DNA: TGTGCCAGTAGTATCCAGGGGCTAGGTTACGAGCAGTACTTC
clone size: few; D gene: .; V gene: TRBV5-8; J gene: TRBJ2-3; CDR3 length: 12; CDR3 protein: CASSIPRATQYF; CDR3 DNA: TGTGCCAGCAGCATCCCTAGAGCTACGCAGTATTTT
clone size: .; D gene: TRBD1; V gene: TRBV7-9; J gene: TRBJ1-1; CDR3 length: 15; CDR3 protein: CASSLMGQGNTEAFF; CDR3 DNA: TGTGCCAGCAGCTTAATGGGACAGGGGAACACTGAAGCTTTCTTT
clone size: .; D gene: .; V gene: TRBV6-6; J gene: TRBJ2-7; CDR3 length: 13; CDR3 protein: CASREQHGFEQYF; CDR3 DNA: TGTGCCAGCCGGGAACAACATGGTTTCGAGCAGTACTTC
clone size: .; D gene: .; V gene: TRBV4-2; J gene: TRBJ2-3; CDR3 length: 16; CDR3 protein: CASSQEVGRGTDTQYF; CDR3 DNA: TGTGCCAGCAGCCAAGAAGTTGGGAGAGGCACAGATACGCAGTATTTT
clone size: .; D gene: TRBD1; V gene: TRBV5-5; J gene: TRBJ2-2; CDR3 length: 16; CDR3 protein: CASSYSGTGGTGELFF; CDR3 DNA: TGTGCCAGCAGTTACTCCGGGACAGGAGGCACCGGGGAGCTGTTTTTT
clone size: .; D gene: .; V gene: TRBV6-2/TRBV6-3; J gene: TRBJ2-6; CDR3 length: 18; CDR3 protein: CASSPRGKDGSGANVLTF; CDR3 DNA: TGTGCCAGCAGTCCCCGGGGGAAGGATGGGTCTGGGGCCAACGTCCTGACTTTC
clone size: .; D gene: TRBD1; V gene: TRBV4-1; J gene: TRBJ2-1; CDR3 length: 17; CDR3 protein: CASSQDVTGGTYNEQFF; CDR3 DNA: TGCGCCAGCAGCCAAGATGTAACAGGGGGGACCTACAATGAGCAGTTCTTC
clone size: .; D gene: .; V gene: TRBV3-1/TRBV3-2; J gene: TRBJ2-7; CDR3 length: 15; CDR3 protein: CASSQGRTGSYEQYF; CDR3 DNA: TGTGCCAGCAGCCAAGGGAGGACGGGCTCCTACGAGCAGTACTTC
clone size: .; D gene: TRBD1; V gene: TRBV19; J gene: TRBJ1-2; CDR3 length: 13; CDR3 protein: CAREQGFGYGYTF; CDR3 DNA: TGTGCCAGGGAACAGGGGTTTGGCTATGGCTACACCTTC
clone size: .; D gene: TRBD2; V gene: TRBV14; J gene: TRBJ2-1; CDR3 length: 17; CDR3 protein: CASSQDRWLAGTNEQFF; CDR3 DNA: TGTGCCAGCAGCCAAGATCGTTGGCTAGCGGGGACCAATGAGCAGTTCTTC
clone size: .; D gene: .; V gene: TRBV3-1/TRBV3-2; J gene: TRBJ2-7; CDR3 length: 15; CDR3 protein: CASSQVPGPSRWQYF; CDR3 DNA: TGTGCCAGCAGCCAAGTTCCCGGTCCTAGCAGGTGGCAGTACTTC
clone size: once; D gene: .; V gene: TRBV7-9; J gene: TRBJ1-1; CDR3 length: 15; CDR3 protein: CASSHPRGGVTEAFF; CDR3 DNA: TGTGCCAGCAGCCACCCCAGAGGGGGGGTCACTGAAGCTTTCTTT
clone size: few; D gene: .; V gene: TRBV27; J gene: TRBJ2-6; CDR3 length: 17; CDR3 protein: CASSPPGFLSGANVLTF; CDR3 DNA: TGTGCCAGCAGTCCCCCAGGGTTCCTCTCTGGGGCCAACGTCCTGACTTTC
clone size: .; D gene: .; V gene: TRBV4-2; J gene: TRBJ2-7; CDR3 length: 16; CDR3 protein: CASSQSFQAGSYEQYF; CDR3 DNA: TGTGCCAGCAGCCAATCCTTCCAAGCTGGCTCCTACGAGCAGTACTTC
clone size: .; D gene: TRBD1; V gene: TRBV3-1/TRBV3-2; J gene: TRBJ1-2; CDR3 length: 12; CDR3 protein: CASSQTGVGYTF; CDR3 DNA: TGTGCCAGCAGCCAAACAGGGGTTGGCTACACCTTC